The present T cell receptor (beta chain) was sequenced within a study of T-cell reconstitution after alpha-beta-depleted transplantation in children. Notes on the study in general: T-cell numbers and diversity one year post-transplant derived largely from freshly generated T cells. Recipient T cells and thymic progenitors that survived gave rise to the high TCRbeta diversity observed at day 60 in some patients. Several hundred rapidly expanded clones from non-depleted graft cells reportedly supplied alpha-beta T cells about two months post-transplant.

The V end lost 3 bases, the J end lost 3 bases, and 11 bases lay between the germline ends. This CDR3 is 14 amino acids long. The authors prepared the TCRbeta library with unique molecular identifiers. TCRdb re-derived calls from the PCR reads in MiXCR, one entry per CDR3 protein. The sample comprises 200,000 to 250,000 distinct CDR3 sequences, 6.5% to 9% of which are singletons, and 5% to 7% rests with the top ten. As regards this clonotype: Its antigen remains unknown.

Sequences were derived from PBMCs, mostly from graft donor cells, sampled 180 days after TCRalphabeta/CD19-depleted stem cell transplant. This chain links TRBV12-3 or TRBV12-4 with TRBJ1-2; tentative D call: TRBD1 (5 bases). This clonotype was obtained from a male patient aged 5 to 17 who had a stem cell transplant for acute lymphoblastic leukemia, so the T cells may come from the graft donor. CDR3 nucleotide sequence: TGTGCCAGCAGTTTTGGGGGGTTGGACTATGGCTACACCTTC. Translation gives CASSFGGLDYGYTF.